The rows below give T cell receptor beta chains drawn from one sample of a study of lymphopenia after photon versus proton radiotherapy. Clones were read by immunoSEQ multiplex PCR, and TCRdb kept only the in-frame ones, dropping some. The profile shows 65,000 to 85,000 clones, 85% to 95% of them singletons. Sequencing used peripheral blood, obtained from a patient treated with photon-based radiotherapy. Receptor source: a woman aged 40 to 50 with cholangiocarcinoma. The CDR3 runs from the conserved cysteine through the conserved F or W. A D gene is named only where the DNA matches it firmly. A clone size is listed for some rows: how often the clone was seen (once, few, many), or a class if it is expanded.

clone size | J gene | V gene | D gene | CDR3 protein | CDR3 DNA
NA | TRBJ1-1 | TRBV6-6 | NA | CASSLIPNTEAFF | TGTGCCAGCAGCCTTATACCGAACACTGAAGCTTTCTTT
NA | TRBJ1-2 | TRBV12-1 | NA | CASIDSTTEFNDGYTF | TGTGCCAGCATCGACAGCACAACAGAATTCAACGATGGCTACACCTTC
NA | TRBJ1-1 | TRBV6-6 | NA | CASSFGRLNTEAFF | TGTGCCAGCAGTTTCGGACGTCTGAACACTGAAGCTTTCTTT
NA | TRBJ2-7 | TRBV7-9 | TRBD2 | CASSSLAGRTYEQYF | TGTGCCAGCAGCTCTCTAGCGGGAAGAACCTACGAGCAGTACTTC
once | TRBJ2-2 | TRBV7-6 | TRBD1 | CASSSTGGAGELFF | TGTGCCAGCAGCTCCACAGGGGGCGCCGGGGAGCTGTTTTTT
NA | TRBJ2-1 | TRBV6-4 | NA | CASSEGTPWDEQFF | TGTGCCAGCAGTGAAGGGACCCCTTGGGATGAGCAGTTCTTC
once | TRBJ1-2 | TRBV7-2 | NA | CASRNSASNYGYTF | TGTGCCAGCAGGAACAGCGCTTCTAACTATGGCTACACCTTC
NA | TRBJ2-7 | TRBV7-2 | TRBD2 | CASSFSGSSYEQYF | TGTGCCAGCAGCTTTAGCGGGAGCTCCTACGAGCAGTACTTC
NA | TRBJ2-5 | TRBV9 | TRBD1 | CASSVGQGAGQETQYF | TGTGCCAGCAGCGTGGGACAGGGGGCTGGACAAGAGACCCAGTACTTC
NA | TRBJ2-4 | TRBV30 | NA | CAWGITSFGLAKNIQYF | TGTGCCTGGGGAATAACTAGTTTTGGCTTAGCCAAAAACATTCAGTACTTC
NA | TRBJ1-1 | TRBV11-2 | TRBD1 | CASSFRRADRDTEAFF | TGTGCCAGCAGCTTCCGGAGGGCCGACAGGGACACTGAAGCTTTCTTT
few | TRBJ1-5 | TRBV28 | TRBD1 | CASSSGQGKSNQPQHF | TGTGCCAGCAGCTCCGGACAGGGGAAGAGCAATCAGCCCCAGCATTTT
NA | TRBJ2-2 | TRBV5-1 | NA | CASSFSGFRELFF | TGCGCCAGCAGCTTCTCAGGGTTCCGGGAGCTGTTTTTT
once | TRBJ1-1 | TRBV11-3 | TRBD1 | CASSEGARTEAFF | TGTGCCAGCAGCGAGGGGGCAAGGACTGAAGCTTTCTTT
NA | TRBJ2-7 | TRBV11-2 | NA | CASSFLPPGPTYEQYF | TGTGCCAGCAGCTTCCTTCCTCCGGGACCTACCTACGAGCAGTACTTC
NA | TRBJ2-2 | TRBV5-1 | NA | CASSLFGERAELFF | TGCGCCAGCAGCCTCTTCGGGGAGAGGGCGGAGCTGTTTTTT
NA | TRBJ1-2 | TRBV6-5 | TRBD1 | CASSYSLGQGSYGYTF | TGTGCCAGCAGTTACTCGTTGGGACAGGGGTCCTATGGCTACACCTTC
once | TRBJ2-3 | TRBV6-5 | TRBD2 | CASSYFSGGTDTQYF | TGTGCCAGCAGTTACTTTAGCGGGGGCACAGATACGCAGTATTTT
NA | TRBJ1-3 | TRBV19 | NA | CASSGTGNTIYF | TGTGCCAGTAGCGGGACTGGAAACACCATATATTTT
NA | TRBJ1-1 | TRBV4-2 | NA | CASSQAVGMGFEAFF | TGTGCCAGCAGCCAAGCAGTGGGTATGGGGTTTGAAGCTTTCTTT
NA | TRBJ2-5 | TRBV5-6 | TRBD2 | CASSLVWSSGEEETQYF | TGTGCCAGCAGCTTGGTCTGGTCTAGCGGGGAGGAAGAGACCCAGTACTTC
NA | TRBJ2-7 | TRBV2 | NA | CASRGDTSSSYEQYF | TGTGCCAGCAGGGGTGACACCTCCAGCTCCTACGAGCAGTACTTC
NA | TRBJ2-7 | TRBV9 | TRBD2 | CASSRELASEQYF | TGTGCCAGCAGCCGAGAACTAGCGTCCGAGCAGTACTTC
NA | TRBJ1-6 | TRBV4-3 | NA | CASSSVDRRSSYNSPLHF | TGCGCCAGCAGCTCCGTTGACAGGCGGAGCTCCTATAATTCACCCCTCCACTTT
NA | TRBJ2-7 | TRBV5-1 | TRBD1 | CASSKDRGPYEQYF | TGCGCCAGCTCTAAGGACAGGGGGCCCTACGAGCAGTACTTC
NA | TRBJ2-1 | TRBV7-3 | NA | CASSRLILMVHEQFF | TGTGCCAGCAGTCGGCTGATACTTATGGTCCATGAGCAGTTCTTC
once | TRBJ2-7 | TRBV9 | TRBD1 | CASSGGQTSYEQYF | TGTGCCAGCAGCGGGGGACAGACCTCCTACGAGCAGTACTTC
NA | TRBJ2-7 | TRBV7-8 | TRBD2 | CASSRTSGGSSYEQYF | TGTGCCAGCAGCCGGACTAGCGGGGGGAGCTCCTACGAGCAGTACTTC
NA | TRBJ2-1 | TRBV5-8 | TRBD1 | CASSPGQGSYNEQFF | TGTGCCAGCAGTCCGGGACAGGGGTCCTACAATGAGCAGTTCTTC
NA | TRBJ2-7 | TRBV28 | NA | CASSPPRDGSYEQYF | TGTGCCAGCAGCCCCCCGCGGGATGGCTCCTACGAGCAGTACTTC
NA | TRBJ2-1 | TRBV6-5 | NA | CATQVAGGSYNEQFF | TGTGCCACACAAGTGGCGGGTGGGTCCTACAATGAGCAGTTCTTC
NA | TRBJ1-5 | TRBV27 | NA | CASSLTAGKGQPQHF | TGTGCCAGCAGTTTAACCGCCGGGAAGGGTCAGCCCCAGCATTTT
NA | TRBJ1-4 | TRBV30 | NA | CAWSLGPAGREKLFF | TGTGCCTGGAGTCTCGGGCCTGCGGGAAGGGAAAAACTGTTTTTT
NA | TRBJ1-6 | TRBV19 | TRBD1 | CASMGQGKSPLHF | TGTGCCAGTATGGGACAGGGGAAATCACCCCTCCACTTT
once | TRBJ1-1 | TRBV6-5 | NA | CASSPSGPGTEAFF | TGTGCCAGCAGTCCGTCCGGGCCGGGGACTGAAGCTTTCTTT
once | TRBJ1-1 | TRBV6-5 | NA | CASSYSRRKTEAFF | TGTGCCAGCAGTTACTCGCGGAGAAAGACTGAAGCTTTCTTT
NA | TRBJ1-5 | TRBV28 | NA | CASIDSKTGAQPQHF | TGTGCCAGCATAGATTCTAAAACGGGAGCTCAGCCCCAGCATTTT
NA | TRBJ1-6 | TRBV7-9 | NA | CASSLGGDGNSPLHF | TGTGCCAGCAGCTTAGGGGGGGATGGTAATTCACCCCTCCACTTT
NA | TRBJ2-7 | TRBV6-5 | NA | CASSYRGLSSYEQYF | TGTGCCAGCAGTTATCGGGGGTTAAGCTCCTACGAGCAGTACTTC
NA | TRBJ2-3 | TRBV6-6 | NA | CASSSQTSHYTDTQYF | TGTGCCAGCAGTTCCCAAACTAGCCATTACACAGATACGCAGTATTTT
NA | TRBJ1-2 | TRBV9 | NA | CASSVDEGTDGYTF | TGTGCCAGCAGCGTAGACGAGGGTACGGATGGCTACACCTTC
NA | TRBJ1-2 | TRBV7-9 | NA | CASSLRSSDPPGYTF | TGTGCCAGCAGCTTAAGGTCCTCTGACCCCCCTGGCTACACCTTC
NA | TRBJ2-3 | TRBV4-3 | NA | CASSQDGLSYSTDTQYF | TGCGCCAGCAGCCAAGATGGTCTAAGCTATAGCACAGATACGCAGTATTTT
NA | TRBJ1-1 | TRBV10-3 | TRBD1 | CAIRDREVGALNTEAFF | TGTGCCATCCGGGACAGGGAAGTTGGGGCTTTGAACACTGAAGCTTTCTTT
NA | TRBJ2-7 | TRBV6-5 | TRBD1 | CASSYSTGAYEQYF | TGTGCCAGCAGTTACTCGACAGGGGCCTACGAGCAGTACTTC
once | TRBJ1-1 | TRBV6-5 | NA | CASSYSGAAEAFF | TGTGCCAGCAGTTACTCGGGGGCCGCTGAAGCTTTCTTT
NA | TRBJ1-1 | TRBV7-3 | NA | CASSPPGGTEAFF | TGTGCCAGCAGCCCGCCGGGGGGCACTGAAGCTTTCTTT